This entry is about one TCR beta chain. As yet, its antigen is unknown. These data originate in a study of beta chain features in type 1 diabetes. Broader study findings: Patients' naive, central memory and regulatory TCRB repertoires appeared more alike than those of healthy donors. For type 1 diabetes patients, VDJ junctions showed fewer insertions and more deletions. When Type 1 diabetes patients were examined, their TCRB CDR3s proved moderately but significantly shorter in all four CD4+ subsets.

The germline CDR1 and CDR2 sequences are SEHNR and FQNEAQ (reference sequence). The germline V and J ends were trimmed by 3 bases and 3 bases, with 13 bases remaining between them. The CDR3 is 15 residues long. Each of the CD4+ naive, central memory, regulatory and stem cell-like memory populations was sorted via CD45RO/CCR7/CD25/CD127/CD95/CD27. What was sequenced were expressed TCRB transcripts, since all of the isolated RNA had been reverse transcribed. Naive, central memory and regulatory T cell samples produced a mean of approximately 3.6 million reads. Here immunoSEQ multiplex PCR was the method, and the copy in TCRdb shows in-frame clones only, minus some. The sample lists under 300,000 clones, around 21% occurring once.

The V gene is TRBV7-9, the J gene TRBJ2-3; a possible D gene is TRBD2 (6 bases). The sequencing sample was made of naive CD4+ T cells from blood. This TCR came from a woman aged 40 to 50 with type 1 diabetes. CDR3 protein: CASSLGGARTDTQYF. DNA for the CDR3: TGTGCCAGCAGCTTGGGCGGGGCTCGGACAGATACGCAGTATTTT.